The clone carrying this T cell receptor (beta chain) showed up just a few times. This entry comes from a study of blood T cell repertoires in COVID-19. About the study: Both acute and convalescent COVID-19 samples were obtained from the United States, Italy and Spain. In each case, the material was cDNA or gDNA derived from T cells, B-cell-depleted T cells, or PBMCs.

The CDR3 loop spans 15 amino acids. Germline trimming cut 8 bases from V and 5 bases from J; bases unmatched to any gene: 15. Germline CDR1 and CDR2: GTSNPN and SVGIG (reference sequence). Authors' data handling: Estimated nucleated cell counts came from reference gene primer amplification. Sequencing used immunoSEQ multiplex PCR; TCRdb keeps in-frame clones, though not all of them. D and trimming come from the DNA, and the V and J calls and clone size come from that table. The table lists 90,000 to 100,000 clones, approximately 82% of them singletons. The source material was peripheral blood. The receptor comes from a man in his sixties or seventies with active or convalescent COVID-19. The chain carries TRBV30 and TRBJ1-2; 9 nucleotides align to TRBD1. The CDR3 DNA reads as TGTGCCACACACAGGGGGCTGGTGTCCGGTTATGGCTACACCTTC. It translates to CATHRGLVSGYGYTF.